A selection of T cell receptor beta chains follows, all from one sample in a study of cytomegalovirus exposure and HLA in healthy donors. Method: immunoSEQ multiplex PCR; TCRdb's copy keeps in-frame clones and lacks some. The sample includes over 120,000 clones, about 87% of them seen just once. The sequenced sample consisted of PBMCs. The receptors were gathered from a man aged 18 to 29 in good health and CMV-seropositive. CDR3s include the opening cysteine and the closing phenylalanine or tryptophan. The D gene is left open where the match is weak. Size is stated for part of the rows, as once, few or many counts, or as a class when the clone is expanded.

j_call	v_call	d_call	clone_size	cdr3_aa	cdr3_nt
TRBJ2-3	TRBV4-2	TRBD2	.	CASSQVVNSGGAADTQYF	TGTGCCAGCAGCCAAGTAGTCAATAGCGGGGGGGCTGCAGATACGCAGTATTTT
TRBJ2-7	TRBV7-9	TRBD1	.	CASSPRDREYEQYF	TGTGCCAGCAGCCCACGGGACAGGGAGTACGAGCAGTACTTC
TRBJ2-7	TRBV6-5	TRBD2	.	CASSYSASGSDEQYF	TGTGCCAGCAGTTACTCGGCTAGCGGGAGCGACGAGCAGTACTTC
TRBJ2-7	TRBV18	TRBD1	.	CASSQVYGGQGDEQYF	TGTGCCAGCTCACAGGTCTATGGGGGACAGGGGGACGAGCAGTACTTC
TRBJ1-3	TRBV12-5	.	.	CASGLVVTSGVLYSGNTIYF	TGTGCTAGTGGTTTGGTGGTCACCTCAGGGGTCCTTTACTCTGGAAACACCATATATTTT
TRBJ2-7	TRBV11-2	.	.	CASSVGMGHTYEQYF	TGTGCCAGCAGCGTGGGGATGGGACACACCTACGAGCAGTACTTC
TRBJ1-2	TRBV5-1	TRBD1	once	CASSWGQGKNYGYTF	TGCGCCAGCAGCTGGGGACAGGGGAAAAACTATGGCTACACCTTC
TRBJ2-7	TRBV27	TRBD2	.	CASSRLASGGTPPYEQYF	TGTGCCAGCAGCCGATTAGCTAGCGGGGGGACCCCTCCCTACGAGCAGTACTTC
TRBJ2-7	TRBV14	TRBD2	.	CASSQGRTSVFYEQYF	TGTGCCAGCAGCCAAGGTAGAACTAGCGTTTTCTACGAGCAGTACTTC
TRBJ1-3	TRBV19	TRBD1	.	CASYDHFRTGGTGNTIYF	TGTGCCAGCTACGATCACTTCCGCACAGGGGGCACTGGAAACACCATATATTTT
TRBJ2-6	TRBV7-9	.	.	CASSSTFTSGANVLTF	TGTGCCAGCAGCTCCACATTTACCTCTGGGGCCAACGTCCTGACTTTC
TRBJ2-2	TRBV5-1	TRBD1	.	CASSPTGTGNTGELFF	TGCGCCAGCAGCCCCACCGGGACAGGGAACACCGGGGAGCTGTTTTTT
TRBJ2-7	TRBV6-5	TRBD1	.	CASSPTGTGWYEQYF	TGTGCCAGCAGCCCAACCGGGACAGGGTGGTACGAGCAGTACTTC
TRBJ2-5	TRBV2	.	.	CASTEQETQYF	TGTGCCAGCACCGAACAGGAGACCCAGTACTTC
TRBJ1-3	TRBV7-9	.	.	CASSAPGLGGNTIYF	TGTGCCAGCAGCGCGCCGGGACTGGGCGGAAACACCATATATTTT
TRBJ1-2	TRBV2	.	few	CASSRQASYGYTF	TGTGCCAGCTCCCGACAGGCTTCCTATGGCTACACCTTC
TRBJ1-5	TRBV19	.	once	CASSMGGNSNQPQHF	TGTGCCAGTAGTATGGGGGGAAATAGCAATCAGCCCCAGCATTTT
TRBJ2-7	TRBV6-1	TRBD2	.	CASSDLSGGEYEQYF	TGTGCCAGCAGTGACTTGAGCGGGGGAGAGTACGAGCAGTACTTC
TRBJ1-1	TRBV19	.	.	CASTLSSSWQTEAFF	TGTGCCAGTACCCTCTCCTCCAGTTGGCAAACTGAAGCTTTCTTT
TRBJ2-5	TRBV27	TRBD2	.	CASRLAGGETQYF	TGTGCCAGCAGACTAGCGGGGGGAGAGACCCAGTACTTC
TRBJ2-7	TRBV5-1	.	.	CASSLIGGPPPYEQYF	TGCGCCAGCAGCTTGATCGGGGGGCCCCCGCCCTACGAGCAGTACTTC
TRBJ1-2	TRBV18	TRBD1	.	CASSLHRDRGSYGYTF	TGTGCCAGCTCATTACATCGGGACAGGGGATCCTATGGCTACACCTTC